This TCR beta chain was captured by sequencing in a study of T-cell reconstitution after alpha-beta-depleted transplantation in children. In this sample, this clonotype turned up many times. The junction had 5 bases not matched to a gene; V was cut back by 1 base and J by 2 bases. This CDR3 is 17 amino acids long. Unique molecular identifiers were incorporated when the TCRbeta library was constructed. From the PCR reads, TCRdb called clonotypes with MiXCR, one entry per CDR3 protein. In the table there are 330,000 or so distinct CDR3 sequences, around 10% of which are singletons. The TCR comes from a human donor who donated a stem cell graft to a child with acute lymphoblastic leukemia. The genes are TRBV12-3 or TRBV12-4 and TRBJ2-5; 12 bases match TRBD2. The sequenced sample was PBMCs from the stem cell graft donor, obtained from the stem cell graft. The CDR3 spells CASSLGASGRVQETQYF. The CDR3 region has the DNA TGTGCCAGCAGTTTAGGGGCTAGCGGGAGGGTTCAAGAGACCCAGTACTTC.